One T cell receptor beta chain is described in this entry. This record comes from a study of blood T cell repertoires in COVID-19. On the study more broadly: Spain, Italy and the United States supplied samples that represented acute and convalescent COVID-19.

Sequencing used immunoSEQ multiplex PCR; TCRdb keeps in-frame clones, though not all of them. The table shows 450,000 to 500,000 clones, with around 85% occurring only once. Unmatched junction bases numbered 2, after V lost 7 bases and J lost 6 bases. CDR1 and CDR2 from the germline V gene are MNHEY and SMNVEV (reference sequence). This CDR3 region has 12 residues. Sequencing was done on a sample of PBMCs or T cells enriched from blood (not recorded which). The clonotype was recovered from a woman aged 60-75 years who had recovered from COVID-19. The gene calls are TRBV27 and TRBJ2-1, with 8 bases aligning to TRBD1. This chain's CDR3 is CASTTGANEQFF. CDR3 sequence (DNA): TGTGCCAGCACGACAGGGGCCAATGAGCAGTTCTTC.